This TCR beta chain was retrieved from a study of blood T cell repertoires in COVID-19. As for the study in general: COVID-19 samples, acute and convalescent, were from the United States, Italy and Spain.

The study recruited people aged about 18 to 89 years across approximately 24 US areas. Cohorts were based on clinical histories the participants reported. V lost 3 bases and J 4 bases, leaving 9 bases between the germline ends. This CDR3 is built from 13 residues. Germline V gives CDR1 LGHDT, CDR2 YNNKEL (reference sequence). Authors' methods: Amplification of reference gene primers was used by the study to estimate nucleated cell counts. Produced via immunoSEQ multiplex PCR; TCRdb's table is partial and in-frame only. V, J and clone size derive from that table, while D and trimming were established from the DNA sequence. This table holds roughly 250,000 clones, around 90% found once.

The sequenced material came from PBMCs or T cells enriched from blood (not recorded which). The TCR sequence derives from a woman between 25 and 40 years old with acute COVID-19. This chain joins TRBV3-1 (or the pseudogene TRBV3-2) and TRBJ1-2; perhaps TRBD1 as D (5 bases). CDR3 nucleotides: TGTGCCAGCAGCCAGCAGGGTTCCTATGGCTACACCTTC. This translates into CASSQQGSYGYTF.